This note documents a single T cell receptor (beta chain) sequence. The antigen is unknown. The data were taken from a study of regulatory T cells in long-lasting Graves disease. In the study overall: Antithyroid drug exposure in newly diagnosed Graves' patients had lasted under 3 months. General study points: The number of shared public clonotypes was higher in persistent patients (more than 2,500) than new patients (more than 850). Persistent Graves' patients showed a TCR diversity that was lower than that of newly diagnosed ones.

Time point given: newly diagnosed GD, antithyroid drugs for less than 3 months. PBMC-derived RNA was used for the TCR library. Each of the patients was recruited from an endocrinology department situated in Xi'an, China. The CDR3 contains 14 residues. Trimming removed 1 base at V and 3 bases at J, with 10 bases between. The germline V gene encodes CDR1 MNHEY and CDR2 SMNVEV (reference sequence). Building the TCR beta libraries relied on iRepertoire HTBI primers, and CDR3 regions underwent Arm-PCR. TCRdb redid the calling of the multiplex PCR reads with MiXCR, one entry per CDR3 protein. The data hold hundreds of thousands of distinct CDR3 sequences, with roughly 15% observed a single time. The same specimen was also included in a second study, on T cells in Graves' hyperthyroidism and ophthalmopathy.

The material sequenced was peripheral blood mononuclear cells (PBMCs), taken at new diagnosis, from a patient treated with antithyroid drugs. This clonotype was obtained from a woman under 40 with Graves disease. The genes are TRBV27 and TRBJ2-7; TRBD2 is a possible D gene (6 bases). CDR3 region: CASSLWGEYYEQYF. CDR3 nucleotide sequence: TGTGCCAGCAGTTTATGGGGGGAGTACTACGAGCAGTACTTC.